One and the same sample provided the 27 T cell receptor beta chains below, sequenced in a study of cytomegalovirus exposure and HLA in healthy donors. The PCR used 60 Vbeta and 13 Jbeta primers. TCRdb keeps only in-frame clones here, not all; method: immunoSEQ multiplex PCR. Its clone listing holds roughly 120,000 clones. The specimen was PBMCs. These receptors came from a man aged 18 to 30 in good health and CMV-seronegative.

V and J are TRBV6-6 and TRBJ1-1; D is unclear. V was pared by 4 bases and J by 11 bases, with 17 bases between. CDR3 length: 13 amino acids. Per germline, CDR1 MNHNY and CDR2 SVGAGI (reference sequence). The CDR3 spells CASSSATSEVAFF. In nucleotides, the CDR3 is TGTGCCAGCAGTTCCGCGACGAGCGAGGTGGCTTTCTTT.

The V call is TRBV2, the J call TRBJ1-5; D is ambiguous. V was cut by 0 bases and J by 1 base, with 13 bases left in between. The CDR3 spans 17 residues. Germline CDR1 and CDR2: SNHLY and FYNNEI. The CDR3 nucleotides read TGTGCCAGCAGTGAAGCTTTGACAAAAGGAAGCAATCAGCCCCAGCATTTT. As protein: CASSEALTKGSNQPQHF.

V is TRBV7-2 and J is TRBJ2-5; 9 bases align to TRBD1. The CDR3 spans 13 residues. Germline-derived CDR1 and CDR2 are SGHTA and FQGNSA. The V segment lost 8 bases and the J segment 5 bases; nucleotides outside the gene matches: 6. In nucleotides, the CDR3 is TGTGCCAGCTTAAGGGACAGGGCGGAGACCCAGTACTTC. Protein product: CASLRDRAETQYF.

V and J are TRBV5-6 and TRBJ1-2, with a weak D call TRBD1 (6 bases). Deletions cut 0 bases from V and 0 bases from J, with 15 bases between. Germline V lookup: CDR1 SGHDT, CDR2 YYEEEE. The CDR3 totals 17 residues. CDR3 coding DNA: TGTGCCAGCAGCTTGGAGGGGGGGAGGAGGACTAACTATGGCTACACCTTC. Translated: CASSLEGGRRTNYGYTF.

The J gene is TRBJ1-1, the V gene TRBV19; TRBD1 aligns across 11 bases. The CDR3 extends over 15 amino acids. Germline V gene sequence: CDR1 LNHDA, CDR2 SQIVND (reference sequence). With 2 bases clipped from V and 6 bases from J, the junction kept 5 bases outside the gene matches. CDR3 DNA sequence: TGTGCCAGTAGTATATTGCCGGGACAGGGGGCTGAAGCTTTCTTT. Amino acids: CASSILPGQGAEAFF.

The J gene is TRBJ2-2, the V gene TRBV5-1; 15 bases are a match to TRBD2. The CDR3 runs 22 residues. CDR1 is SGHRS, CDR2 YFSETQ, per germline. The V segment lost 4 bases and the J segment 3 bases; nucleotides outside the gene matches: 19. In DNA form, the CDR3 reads TGCGCCAGCAGCGGACTCCAGGGTCGGGGGACTAGCGGGAGGAGTGACACCGGGGAGCTGTTTTTT. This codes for CASSGLQGRGTSGRSDTGELFF.

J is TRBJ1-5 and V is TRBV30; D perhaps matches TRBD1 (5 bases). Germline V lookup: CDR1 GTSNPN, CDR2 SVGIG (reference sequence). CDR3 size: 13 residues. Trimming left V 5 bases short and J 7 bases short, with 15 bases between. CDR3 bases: TGTGCCTGGGGGACGGACGGGGGGCAGCCCCAGCATTTT. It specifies CAWGTDGGQPQHF.

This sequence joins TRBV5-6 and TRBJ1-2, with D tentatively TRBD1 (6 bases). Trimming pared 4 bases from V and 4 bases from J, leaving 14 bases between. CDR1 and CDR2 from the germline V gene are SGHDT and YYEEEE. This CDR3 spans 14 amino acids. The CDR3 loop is CASSLPQGPYGYTF. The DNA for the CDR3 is TGTGCCAGCAGCCTCCCCCAGGGGCCCTATGGCTACACCTTC.

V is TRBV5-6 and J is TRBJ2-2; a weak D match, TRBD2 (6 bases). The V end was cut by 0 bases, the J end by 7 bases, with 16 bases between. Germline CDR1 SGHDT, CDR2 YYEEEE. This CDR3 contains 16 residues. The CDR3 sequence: CASSLAGGGMGGELFF. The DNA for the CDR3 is TGTGCCAGCAGCTTGGCCGGGGGAGGAATGGGCGGGGAGCTGTTTTTT.

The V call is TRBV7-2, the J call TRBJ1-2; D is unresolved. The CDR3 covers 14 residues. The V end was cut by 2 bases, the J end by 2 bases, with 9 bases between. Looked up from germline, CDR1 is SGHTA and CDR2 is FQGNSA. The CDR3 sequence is CASSLWRQNYGYTF. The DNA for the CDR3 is TGTGCCAGCAGCTTATGGCGGCAAAACTATGGCTACACCTTC.

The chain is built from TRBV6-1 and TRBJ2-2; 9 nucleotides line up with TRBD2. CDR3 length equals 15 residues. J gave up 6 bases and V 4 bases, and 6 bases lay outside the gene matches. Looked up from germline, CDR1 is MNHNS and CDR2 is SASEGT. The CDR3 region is CASSAVLAGAGELFF. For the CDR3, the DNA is TGTGCCAGCAGTGCGGTACTAGCGGGCGCCGGGGAGCTGTTTTTT.

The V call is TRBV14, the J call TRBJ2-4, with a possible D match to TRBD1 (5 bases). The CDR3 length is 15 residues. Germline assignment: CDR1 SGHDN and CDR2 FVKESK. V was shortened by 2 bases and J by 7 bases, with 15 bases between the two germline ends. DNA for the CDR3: TGTGCCAGCAGCCAACCCCAGGGTAGGGTGAACATTCAGTACTTC. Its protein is CASSQPQGRVNIQYF. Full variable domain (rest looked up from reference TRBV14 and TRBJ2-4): EAGVTQFPSHSVIEKGQTVTLRCDPISGHDNLYWYRRVMGKEIKFLLHFVKESKQDESGMPNNRFLAERTGGTYSTLKVQPAELEDSGVYFCASSQPQGRVNIQYFGAGTRLSVL.

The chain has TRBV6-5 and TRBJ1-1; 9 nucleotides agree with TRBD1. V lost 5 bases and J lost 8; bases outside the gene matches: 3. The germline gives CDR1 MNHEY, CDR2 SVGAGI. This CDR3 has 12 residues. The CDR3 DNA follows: TGTGCCAGCAGTCCCGGGACAGGGGAAGCTTTCTTT. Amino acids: CASSPGTGEAFF.

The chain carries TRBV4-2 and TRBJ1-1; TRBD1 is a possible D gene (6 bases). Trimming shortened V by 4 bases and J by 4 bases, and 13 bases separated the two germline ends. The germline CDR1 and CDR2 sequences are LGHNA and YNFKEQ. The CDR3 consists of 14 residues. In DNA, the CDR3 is TGTGCCAGCAGCCCTAAGACAGGATCCACTGAAGCTTTCTTT. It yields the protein CASSPKTGSTEAFF.

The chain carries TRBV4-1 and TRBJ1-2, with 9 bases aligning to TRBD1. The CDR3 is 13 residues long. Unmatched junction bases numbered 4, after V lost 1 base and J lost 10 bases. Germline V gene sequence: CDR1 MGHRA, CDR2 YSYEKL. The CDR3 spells CASSQGTGVVYTF. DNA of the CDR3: TGCGCCAGCAGCCAAGGGACAGGGGTAGTCTACACCTTC.

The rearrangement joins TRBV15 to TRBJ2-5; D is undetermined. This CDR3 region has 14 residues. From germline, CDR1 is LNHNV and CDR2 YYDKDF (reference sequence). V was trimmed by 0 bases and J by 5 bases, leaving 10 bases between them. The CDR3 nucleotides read TGTGCCACCAGCAGAGATCATGGTGGCGAGACCCAGTACTTC. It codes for CATSRDHGGETQYF.

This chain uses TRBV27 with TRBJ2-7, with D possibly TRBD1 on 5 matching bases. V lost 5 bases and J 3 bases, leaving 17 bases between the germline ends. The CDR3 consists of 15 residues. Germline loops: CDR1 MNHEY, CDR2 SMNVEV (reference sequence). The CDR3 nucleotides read TGTGCCAGCAGTACCCTCCAGGGAATTAACTACGAGCAGTACTTC. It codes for CASSTLQGINYEQYF.

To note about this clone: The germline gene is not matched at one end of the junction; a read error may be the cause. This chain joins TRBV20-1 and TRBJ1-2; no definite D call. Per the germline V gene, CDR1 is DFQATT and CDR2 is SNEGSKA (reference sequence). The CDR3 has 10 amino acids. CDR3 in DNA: TGCAGTGCTTGGACCCTCGGGATCCCCTTC. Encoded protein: CSAWTLGIPF.

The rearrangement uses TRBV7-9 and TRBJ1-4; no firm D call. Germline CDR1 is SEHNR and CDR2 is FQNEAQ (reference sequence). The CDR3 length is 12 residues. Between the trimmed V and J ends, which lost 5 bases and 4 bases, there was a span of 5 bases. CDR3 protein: CASSNNNEKLFF. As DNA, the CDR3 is TGTGCCAGCAGCAACAATAATGAAAAACTGTTTTTT.

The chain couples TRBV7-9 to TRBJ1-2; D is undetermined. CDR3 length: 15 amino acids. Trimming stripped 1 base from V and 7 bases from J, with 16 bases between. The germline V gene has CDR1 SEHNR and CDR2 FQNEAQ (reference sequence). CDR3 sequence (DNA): TGTGCCAGCAGCTTAGAGATAGCGCCGTATTTTGGCTACACCTTC. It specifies CASSLEIAPYFGYTF.

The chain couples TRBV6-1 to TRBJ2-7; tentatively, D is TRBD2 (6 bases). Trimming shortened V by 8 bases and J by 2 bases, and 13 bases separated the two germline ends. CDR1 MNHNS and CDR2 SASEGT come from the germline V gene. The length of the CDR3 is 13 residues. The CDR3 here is CASRGTTTYEQYF. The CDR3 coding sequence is TGTGCCAGCCGGGGGACCACGACCTACGAGCAGTACTTC.

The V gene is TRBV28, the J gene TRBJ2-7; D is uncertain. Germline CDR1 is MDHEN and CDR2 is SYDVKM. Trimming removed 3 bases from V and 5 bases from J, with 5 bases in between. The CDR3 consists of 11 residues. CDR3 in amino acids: CASSLSDEQYF. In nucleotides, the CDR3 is TGTGCCAGCAGTTTGTCGGACGAGCAGTACTTC.

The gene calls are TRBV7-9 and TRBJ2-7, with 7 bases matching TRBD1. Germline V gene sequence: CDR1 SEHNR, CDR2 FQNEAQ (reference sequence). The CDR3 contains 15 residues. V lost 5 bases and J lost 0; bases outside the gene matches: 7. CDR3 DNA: TGTGCCAGCAGCCCAACCGGACAGGTCTCCTACGAGCAGTACTTC. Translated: CASSPTGQVSYEQYF.

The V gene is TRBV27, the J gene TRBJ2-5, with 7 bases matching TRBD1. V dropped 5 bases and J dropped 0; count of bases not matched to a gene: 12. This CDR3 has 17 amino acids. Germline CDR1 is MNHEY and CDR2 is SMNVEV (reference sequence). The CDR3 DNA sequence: TGTGCCAGCAGTCCACAACGACGAGACAGGGACCAAGAGACCCAGTACTTC. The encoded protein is CASSPQRRDRDQETQYF.

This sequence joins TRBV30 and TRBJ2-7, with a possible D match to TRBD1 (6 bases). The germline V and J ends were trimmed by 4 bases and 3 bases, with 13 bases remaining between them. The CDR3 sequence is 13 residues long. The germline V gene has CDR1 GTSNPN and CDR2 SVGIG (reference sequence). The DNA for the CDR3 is TGTGCCTGGACGGCAGGGGACGTCTACGAGCAGTACTTC. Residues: CAWTAGDVYEQYF. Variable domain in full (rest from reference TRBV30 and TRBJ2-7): SQTIHQWPATLVQPVGSPLSLECTVEGTSNPNLYWYRQAAGRGLQLLFYSVGIGQISSEVPQNLSASRPQDRQFILSSKKLLLSDSGFYLCAWTAGDVYEQYFGPGTRLTVT.

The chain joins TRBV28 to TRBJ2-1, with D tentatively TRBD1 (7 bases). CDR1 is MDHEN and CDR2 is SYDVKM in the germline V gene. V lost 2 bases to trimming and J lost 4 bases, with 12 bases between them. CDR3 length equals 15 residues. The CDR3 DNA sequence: TGTGCCAGCAGTTTAGGGCAGGGGGGTTACAATGAGCAGTTCTTC. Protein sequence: CASSLGQGGYNEQFF.

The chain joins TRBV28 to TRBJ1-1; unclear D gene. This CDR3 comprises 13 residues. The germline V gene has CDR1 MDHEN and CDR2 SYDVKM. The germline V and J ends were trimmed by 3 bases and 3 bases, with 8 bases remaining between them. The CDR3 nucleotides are TGTGCCAGCAGTTTCAACAGACACACTGAAGCTTTCTTT. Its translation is CASSFNRHTEAFF.